This TCR beta chain was profiled in a study of STAT5B mutations in CD4+ large granular lymphocyte leukemia. CDR1 and CDR2 from the germline V gene are WSHSY and SAAADI. J lost 4 bases, V lost 1 base, and 2 bases had no gene match. This CDR3 has 15 amino acids. Controls came from buffy coats of healthy blood donors. The assay was immunoSEQ multiplex PCR, and TCRdb's table has in-frame clones only and misses some. The sample includes more than 35,000 clones, 65% to 90% of them seen just once. Details on this clone: The antigen is not known.

Study-wide results and limits: Without HLA matching, higher CD4+ than CD8+ T-LGLL clonality could reflect small sample size. Compared with healthy controls (2/35), patient top clones favored TRBV06 (8/27). Patient CD4-sorted repertoires looked more clonal than healthy CD4+ repertoires, even without putative leukemic clones.

This chain links TRBV10-2 with TRBJ1-2; 11 positions agree with TRBD1. Sequenced input: CD4+ T cells from blood buffy coats. The receptor was isolated from a human donor in good health. Here the CDR3 DNA reads TGCGCCAGCAGTGAGTTTGGACAGGGGGCCTATGGCTACACCTTC. Amino acid sequence: CASSEFGQGAYGYTF.